This TCR beta chain appears in the sequencing data of a study of blood T cell repertoires in COVID-19. The wider study: In each case, the material was cDNA or gDNA derived from T cells, B-cell-depleted T cells, or PBMCs.

V lost 4 bases to trimming and J lost 8 bases; unmatched junction nucleotides: 6. The CDR3 extends over 14 amino acids. Looked up from germline, CDR1 is KGHSH and CDR2 is LQKENI. Original processing notes: Researchers report that nucleated cell counts were estimated from reference gene primer amplification. The table came from immunoSEQ multiplex PCR; TCRdb's copy has only in-frame clones and leaves some out. V and J calls plus clone size are reproduced from that table; the DNA served to infer D and trimming. The sample has about 310,000 clones; over 80% are singletons. The rearrangement links TRBV18 to TRBJ1-2; 11 positions match TRBD1. The source is a woman under 30 who had recovered from COVID-19. Sequencing was performed on PBMCs or T cells enriched from blood (not recorded which). For the CDR3, the DNA is TGTGCCAGCTCACGGGGACAGGGGGTTAAAGGCTACACCTTC. It is translated as CASSRGQGVKGYTF.